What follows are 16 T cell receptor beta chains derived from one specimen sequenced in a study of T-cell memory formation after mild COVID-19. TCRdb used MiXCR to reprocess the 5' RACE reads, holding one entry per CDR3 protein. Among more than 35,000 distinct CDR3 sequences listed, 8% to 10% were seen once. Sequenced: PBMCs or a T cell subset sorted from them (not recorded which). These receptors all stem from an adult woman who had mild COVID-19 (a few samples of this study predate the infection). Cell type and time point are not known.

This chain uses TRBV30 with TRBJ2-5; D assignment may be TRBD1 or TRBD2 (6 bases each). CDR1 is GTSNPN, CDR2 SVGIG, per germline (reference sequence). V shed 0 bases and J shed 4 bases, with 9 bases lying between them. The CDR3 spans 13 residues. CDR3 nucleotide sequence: TGTGCCTGGAGTGTCGGGGGCCCAGAGACCCAGTACTTC. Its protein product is CAWSVGGPETQYF.

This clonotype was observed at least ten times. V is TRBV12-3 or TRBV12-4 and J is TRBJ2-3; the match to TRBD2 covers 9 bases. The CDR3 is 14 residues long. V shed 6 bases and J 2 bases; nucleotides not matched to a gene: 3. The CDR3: CASSRGGATDTQYF. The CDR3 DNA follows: TGTGCCAGCAGCCGCGGGGGGGCCACAGATACGCAGTATTTT.

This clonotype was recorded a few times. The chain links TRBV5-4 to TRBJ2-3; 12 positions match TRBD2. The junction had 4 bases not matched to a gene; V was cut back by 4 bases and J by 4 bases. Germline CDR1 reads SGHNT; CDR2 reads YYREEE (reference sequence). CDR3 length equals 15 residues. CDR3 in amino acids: CASSMGTSGPDTQYF. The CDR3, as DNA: TGTGCCAGCAGCATGGGGACTAGCGGGCCAGATACGCAGTATTTT.

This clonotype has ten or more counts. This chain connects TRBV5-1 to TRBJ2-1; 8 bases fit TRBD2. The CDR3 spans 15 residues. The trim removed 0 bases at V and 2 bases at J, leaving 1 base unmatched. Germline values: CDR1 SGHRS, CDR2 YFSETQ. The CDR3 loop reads CASSLDGRAYNEQFF. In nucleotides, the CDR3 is TGCGCCAGCAGCTTGGACGGGAGGGCCTACAATGAGCAGTTCTTC.

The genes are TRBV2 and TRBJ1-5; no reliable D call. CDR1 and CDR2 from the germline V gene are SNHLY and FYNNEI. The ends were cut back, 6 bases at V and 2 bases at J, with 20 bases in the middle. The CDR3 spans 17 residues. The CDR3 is CASSHEQWNEGNQPQHF. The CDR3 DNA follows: TGTGCCAGCAGCCACGAACAGTGGAACGAGGGCAATCAGCCCCAGCATTTT.

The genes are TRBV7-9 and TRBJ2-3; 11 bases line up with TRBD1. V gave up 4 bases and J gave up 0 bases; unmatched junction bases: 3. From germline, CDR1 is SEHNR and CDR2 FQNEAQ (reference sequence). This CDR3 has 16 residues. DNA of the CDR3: TGTGCCAGCAGCTCTGGGACAGGGGGTAGCACAGATACGCAGTATTTT. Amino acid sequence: CASSSGTGGSTDTQYF.

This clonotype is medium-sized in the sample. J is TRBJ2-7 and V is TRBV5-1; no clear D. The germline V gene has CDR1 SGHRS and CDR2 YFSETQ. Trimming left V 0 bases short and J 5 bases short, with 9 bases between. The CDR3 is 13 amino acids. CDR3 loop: CASSLEILDEQYF. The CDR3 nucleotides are TGCGCCAGCAGCTTGGAAATATTGGACGAGCAGTACTTC.

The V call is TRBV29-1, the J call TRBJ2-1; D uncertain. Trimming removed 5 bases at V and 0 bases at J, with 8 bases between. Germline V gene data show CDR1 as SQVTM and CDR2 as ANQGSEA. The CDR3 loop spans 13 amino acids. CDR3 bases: TGCAGCGTTTACACCGGCTCCTACAATGAGCAGTTCTTC. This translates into CSVYTGSYNEQFF.

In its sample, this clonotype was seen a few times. The CDR3 sequence: CASSLGGRTDTQYF. The CDR3 nucleotides are TGCGCCAGCAGCTTGGGGGGCCGCACAGATACGCAGTATTTT. The J gene is TRBJ2-3, the V gene TRBV5-1; D might be TRBD1 (5 bases). Trimming shortened V by 0 bases and J by 1 base, and 6 bases separated the two germline ends. Germline CDR1 and CDR2: SGHRS and YFSETQ. CDR3 size: 14 residues.

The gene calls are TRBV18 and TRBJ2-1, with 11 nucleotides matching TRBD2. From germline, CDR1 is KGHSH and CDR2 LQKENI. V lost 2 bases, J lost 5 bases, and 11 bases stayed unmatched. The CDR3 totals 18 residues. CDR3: CASSPGTGLAGLHNEQFF. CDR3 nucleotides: TGTGCCAGCTCACCAGGTACAGGACTAGCGGGTCTTCACAATGAGCAGTTCTTC. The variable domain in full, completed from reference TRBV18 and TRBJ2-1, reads NAGVMQNPRHLVRRRGQEARLRCSPMKGHSHVYWYRQLPEEGLKFMVYLQKENIIDESGMPKERFSAEFPKEGPSILRIQQVVRGDSAAYFCASSPGTGLAGLHNEQFFGPGTRLTVL.

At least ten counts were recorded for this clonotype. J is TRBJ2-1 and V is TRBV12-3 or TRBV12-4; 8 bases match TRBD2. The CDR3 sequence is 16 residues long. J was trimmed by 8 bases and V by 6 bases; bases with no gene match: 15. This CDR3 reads CASSIAGRGARDEQFF. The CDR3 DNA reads TGTGCCAGCAGCATAGCAGGGCGGGGGGCGCGGGATGAGCAGTTCTTC.

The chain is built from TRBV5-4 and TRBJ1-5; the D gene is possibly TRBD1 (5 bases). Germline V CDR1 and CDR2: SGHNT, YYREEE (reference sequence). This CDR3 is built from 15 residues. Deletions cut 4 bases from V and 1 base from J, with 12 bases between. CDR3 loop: CASSRDPGSNQPQHF. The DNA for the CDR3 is TGTGCCAGCAGCAGGGACCCTGGGAGCAATCAGCCCCAGCATTTT.

CDR3 sequence (DNA): TGTGCCAGCAGTTTAGCGCAGGGTGGGGCTGGGGCCAACGTCCTGACTTTC. Translated, it gives CASSLAQGGAGANVLTF. This chain joins TRBV12-3 or TRBV12-4 and TRBJ2-6, with D maybe TRBD1 (5 bases). There are 17 residues in the CDR3. V gave up 0 bases and J gave up 2 bases, with 11 bases separating them.

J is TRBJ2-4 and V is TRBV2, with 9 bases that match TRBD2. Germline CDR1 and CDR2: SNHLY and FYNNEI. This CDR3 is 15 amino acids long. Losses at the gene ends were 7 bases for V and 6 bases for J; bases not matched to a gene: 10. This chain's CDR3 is CASTASGVGANIQYF. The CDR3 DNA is TGTGCCAGCACCGCTAGCGGGGTTGGGGCAAACATTCAGTACTTC.

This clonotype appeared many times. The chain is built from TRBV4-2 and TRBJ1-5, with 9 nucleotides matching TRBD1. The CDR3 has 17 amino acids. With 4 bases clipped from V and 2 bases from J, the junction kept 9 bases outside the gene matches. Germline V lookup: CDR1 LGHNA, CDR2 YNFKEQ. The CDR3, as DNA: TGTGCCAGCAGCCGCGGGACAGGGAATGCGGGCAATCAGCCCCAGCATTTT. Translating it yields CASSRGTGNAGNQPQHF.

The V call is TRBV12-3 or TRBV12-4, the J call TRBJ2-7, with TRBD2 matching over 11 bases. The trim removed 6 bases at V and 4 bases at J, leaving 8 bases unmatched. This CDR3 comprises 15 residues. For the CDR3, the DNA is TGTGCCAGCAGAACCTCGGCTAGCGGGAGGTACGAGCAGTACTTC. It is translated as CASRTSASGRYEQYF.